This T cell receptor (beta chain) was identified in a study of blood T cell repertoires in COVID-19. Overall study: The United States, Italy and Spain supplied acute and convalescent COVID-19 samples. The analysed material was cDNA or gDNA that came from T cells, B-cell-depleted T cells, or PBMCs.

Clones were read by immunoSEQ multiplex PCR, and TCRdb kept only the in-frame ones, dropping some. The sample comprises hundreds of thousands of clones, about 80% of which are singletons, and roughly 9.6% rests with the top ten. V was clipped by 1 base and J by 7 bases, with 20 bases between them. CDR1 and CDR2 (germline): SGHTA, FQGNSA. The CDR3 runs 16 residues. The sequenced material came from peripheral blood. The TCR sequence derives from a woman of 80 years or more with acute or convalescent COVID-19. The V call is TRBV7-2, the J call TRBJ2-7, with TRBD1 as a possible D gene (5 bases). The CDR3 is CASSLVGWGPLGEQYF. The CDR3 bases are TGTGCCAGCAGCTTAGTGGGCTGGGGCCCCCTGGGAGAGCAGTACTTC.